The T cell receptor (beta chain) described here comes from a study of blood T cell repertoires in COVID-19. Study background: The cDNA or gDNA used as material had been derived from T cells, B-cell-depleted T cells, or PBMCs.

The study recruited exposed participants who had met a COVID-19 case within 2 weeks before entry. Methods used by the authors: Nucleated cell number was recorded as an estimate derived from reference gene primer amplification. Libraries were prepared by immunoSEQ multiplex PCR; TCRdb keeps only in-frame clonotypes and omits some of them. D and trimming come from the DNA, and the V and J calls and clone size come from that table. This sample has under 250,000 clones, with around nine tenths found just once. CDR1 is LGHNA, CDR2 YNFKEQ, per germline. The CDR3 contains 16 residues. Trimming removed 0 bases at V and 1 base at J, with 12 bases between.

V gene TRBV4-2 combines with J gene TRBJ1-1, with TRBD1 as a possible D gene (6 bases). The specimen was PBMCs or T cells enriched from blood (not recorded which). The sequence was collected from a woman aged 35 to 49 who had been exposed to COVID-19. In nucleotides, the CDR3 is TGTGCCAGCAGCCAAGAACACCAAGGGGGGAACACTGAAGCTTTCTTT. This codes for CASSQEHQGGNTEAFF.